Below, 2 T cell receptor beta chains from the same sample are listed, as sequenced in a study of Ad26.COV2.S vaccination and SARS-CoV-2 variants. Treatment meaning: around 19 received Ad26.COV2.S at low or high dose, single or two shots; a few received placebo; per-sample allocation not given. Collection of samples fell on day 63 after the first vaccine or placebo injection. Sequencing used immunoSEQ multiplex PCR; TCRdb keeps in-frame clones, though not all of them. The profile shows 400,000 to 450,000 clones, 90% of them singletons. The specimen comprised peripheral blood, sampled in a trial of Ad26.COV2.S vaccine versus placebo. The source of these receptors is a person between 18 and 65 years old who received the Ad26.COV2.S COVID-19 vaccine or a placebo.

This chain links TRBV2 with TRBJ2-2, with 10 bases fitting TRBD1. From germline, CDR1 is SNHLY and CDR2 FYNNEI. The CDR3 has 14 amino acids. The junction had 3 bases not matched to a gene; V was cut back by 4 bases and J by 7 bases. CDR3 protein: CASSVGQGYGELFF. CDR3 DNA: TGTGCCAGCAGTGTGGGACAGGGGTACGGGGAGCTGTTTTTT.

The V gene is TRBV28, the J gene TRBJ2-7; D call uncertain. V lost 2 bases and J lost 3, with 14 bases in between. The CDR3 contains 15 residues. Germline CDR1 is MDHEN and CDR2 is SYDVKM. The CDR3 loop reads CASSLPTDGLYEQYF. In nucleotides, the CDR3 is TGTGCCAGCAGTTTACCTACGGACGGCCTCTACGAGCAGTACTTC.